This passage covers 8 T cell receptor beta chains from one sample sequenced in a study of cytomegalovirus exposure and HLA in healthy donors. 60 Vbeta and 13 Jbeta primers were used in PCR. Sequenced by immunoSEQ multiplex PCR; TCRdb stores in-frame clones only, minus some. Here the sample spans about 140,000 clones, 73% being singletons. The sequenced sample was PBMCs. The receptors here all came from a woman between 40 and 50 years old in good health and CMV-seronegative.

The chain has TRBV5-1 and TRBJ2-3, with 10 bases aligning to TRBD2. The germline V gene has CDR1 SGHRS and CDR2 YFSETQ. The CDR3 contains 18 residues. Trimming removed 0 bases from V and 1 base from J; junction bases left unmatched: 8. CDR3 sequence: CASSLGSLAGGRTDTQYF. The CDR3 DNA reads TGCGCCAGCAGCTTGGGCTCCTTAGCGGGGGGTCGCACAGATACGCAGTATTTT.

This clone was counted only a few times. The V gene is TRBV5-4, the J gene TRBJ1-2, with D hard to call. V dropped 0 bases and J dropped 0 bases, with 6 bases sitting between them. CDR3 length: 14 residues. CDR1 SGHNT and CDR2 YYREEE come from the germline V gene (reference sequence). Written as DNA, the CDR3 is TGTGCCAGCAGCTTGGACGGGGCTAACTATGGCTACACCTTC. Protein product: CASSLDGANYGYTF.

The rearrangement links TRBV5-1 to TRBJ1-1; no firm D call. Germline-derived CDR1 and CDR2 are SGHRS and YFSETQ. This CDR3 has 14 residues. Trimming pared 0 bases from V and 1 base from J, leaving 7 bases between. DNA for the CDR3: TGCGCCAGCAGCTTGGACAGTTCGAACACTGAAGCTTTCTTT. Translation: CASSLDSSNTEAFF.

V and J are TRBV19 and TRBJ1-3, with 7 bases identical to TRBD1. The V and J ends lost 7 bases and 5 bases, in that order; junction bases with no gene match: 11. Germline V lookup: CDR1 LNHDA, CDR2 SQIVND (reference sequence). CDR3 size: 15 residues. The DNA of the CDR3 is TGTGCCAGTACCCCCAGACAGGGTACTCGAAACACCATATATTTT. Translated: CASTPRQGTRNTIYF.

The chain uses TRBV2 and TRBJ2-2; TRBD2 matches at 10 bases. The CDR3 loop spans 15 amino acids. Germline-derived CDR1 and CDR2 are SNHLY and FYNNEI. Germline trimming cut 10 bases from V and 6 bases from J; bases unmatched to any gene: 11. The CDR3 loop is CANGGSGGAPGELFF. CDR3 nucleotides: TGTGCCAACGGGGGGAGCGGGGGGGCCCCCGGGGAGCTGTTTTTT.

The chain recombines TRBV5-1 with TRBJ2-1; the D gene is possibly TRBD2 (7 bases). The CDR3 runs to 16 residues. The V gene's germline CDR1 is SGHRS and CDR2 YFSETQ. Trimming took 4 bases from V and 3 from J, leaving 17 bases between them. The CDR3: CASSLAEGGVYNEQFF. CDR3 DNA: TGCGCCAGCAGCCTTGCTGAGGGGGGGGTCTACAATGAGCAGTTCTTC. The full variable domain, with the rest looked up from reference TRBV5-1 and TRBJ2-1, is KAGVTQTPRYLIKTRGQQVTLSCSPISGHRSVSWYQQTPGQGLQFLFEYFSETQRNKGNFPGRFSGRQFSNSRSEMNVSTLELGDSALYLCASSLAEGGVYNEQFFGPGTRLTVL.

This rearrangement joins TRBV2 to TRBJ2-5, with 7 positions matching TRBD2. The CDR3 length is 14 residues. CDR1 and CDR2 (germline): SNHLY, FYNNEI. The ends lost 6 bases at V and 2 bases at J; junction bases unmatched: 6. CDR3 DNA: TGTGCCAGCAGAGACTGGGGGGGGCAAGAGACCCAGTACTTC. Amino acid sequence: CASRDWGGQETQYF.

The V call is TRBV19, the J call TRBJ1-6; a weak D match, TRBD1 (5 bases). CDR3 length equals 18 residues. Trimming removed 5 bases from V and 6 bases from J, with 23 bases in between. The V gene's germline CDR1 is LNHDA and CDR2 SQIVND (reference sequence). The CDR3 nucleotides read TGTGCCAGTAGTCTAACGGGGGGTCAAGGGTCGATTAATTCACCCCTCCACTTT. Its protein product is CASSLTGGQGSINSPLHF.